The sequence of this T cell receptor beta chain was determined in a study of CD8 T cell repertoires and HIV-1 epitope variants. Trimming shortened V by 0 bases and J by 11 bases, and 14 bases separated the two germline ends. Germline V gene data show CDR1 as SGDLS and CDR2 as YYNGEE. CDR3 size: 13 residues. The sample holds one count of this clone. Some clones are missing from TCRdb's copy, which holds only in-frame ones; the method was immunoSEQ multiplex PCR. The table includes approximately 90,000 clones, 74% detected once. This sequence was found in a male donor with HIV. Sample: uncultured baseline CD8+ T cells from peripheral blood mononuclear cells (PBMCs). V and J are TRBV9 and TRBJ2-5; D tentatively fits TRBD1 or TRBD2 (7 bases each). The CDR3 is CASSVAARGGQYF. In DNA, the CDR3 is TGTGCCAGCAGCGTAGCGGCCAGGGGGGGTCAGTACTTC.